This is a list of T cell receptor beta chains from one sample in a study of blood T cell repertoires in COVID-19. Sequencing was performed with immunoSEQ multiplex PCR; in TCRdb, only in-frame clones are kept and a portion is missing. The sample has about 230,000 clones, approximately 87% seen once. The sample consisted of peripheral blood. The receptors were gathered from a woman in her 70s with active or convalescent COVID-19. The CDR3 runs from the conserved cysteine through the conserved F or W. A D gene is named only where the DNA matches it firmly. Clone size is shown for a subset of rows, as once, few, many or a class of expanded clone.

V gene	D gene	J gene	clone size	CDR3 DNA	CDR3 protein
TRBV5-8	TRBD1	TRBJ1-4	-	TGTGCCAGCAGCTTGACAGGGGCTGAAAAACTGTTTTTT	CASSLTGAEKLFF
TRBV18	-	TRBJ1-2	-	TGTGCCAGCTCACCACCGTCGGAGTTAGGTTTGAACTATGGCTACACCTTC	CASSPPSELGLNYGYTF
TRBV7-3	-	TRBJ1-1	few	TGTGCCAGCAGCCCGAGCGGGGTGGTGAACACTGAAGCTTTCTTT	CASSPSGVVNTEAFF
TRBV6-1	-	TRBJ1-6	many	TGTGCCAGCAGTGAAGTGGGGACTCAGTCACCCCTCCACTTT	CASSEVGTQSPLHF
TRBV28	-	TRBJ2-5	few	TGTGCCAGCAGTTTACAGGGCCTAGAGACCCAGTACTTC	CASSLQGLETQYF
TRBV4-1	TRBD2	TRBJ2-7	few	TGCGCCAGCAGCCAAGGCGTCAGCCGGCTAGCGGGAGCCCACGAGCAGTACTTC	CASSQGVSRLAGAHEQYF
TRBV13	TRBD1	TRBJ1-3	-	TGTGCCAGCAGCCCCCCGACAGGGATTGGAAACACCATATATTTT	CASSPPTGIGNTIYF
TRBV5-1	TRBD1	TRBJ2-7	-	TGCGCCAGCAGCTTGGCCGCCCCCGGACAGGGAAGGATCAGAAACGAGCAGTACTTC	CASSLAAPGQGRIRNEQYF
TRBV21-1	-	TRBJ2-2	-	TGTGCCAGCAGCACTCCGAGGTCTCTTAATGATTCCACCGGGGAGCTGTTTTTT	CASSTPRSLNDSTGELFF
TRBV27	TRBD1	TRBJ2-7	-	TGTGCCAGCAGTGCTGGGGACAGTCGCGCCTACGAGCAGTACTTC	CASSAGDSRAYEQYF
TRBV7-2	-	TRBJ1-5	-	TGTGCCAGCAGCCCAGCGAATCAGCCCCAGCATTTT	CASSPANQPQHF
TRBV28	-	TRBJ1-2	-	TGTGCCAGCAGTGTAGCCATCTATGGCTACACCTTC	CASSVAIYGYTF
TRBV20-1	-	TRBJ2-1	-	TGCAGTGCTCACTCCTACAATGAGCAGTTCTTC	CSAHSYNEQFF
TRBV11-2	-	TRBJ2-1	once	TGTGCCAGCAGCTTAGCGTTTCGGGGCTACAATGAGCAGTTCTTC	CASSLAFRGYNEQFF
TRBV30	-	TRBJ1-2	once	TGTGCCTGGAGTGTAATGGCAGGCTATGGCTACACCTTC	CAWSVMAGYGYTF
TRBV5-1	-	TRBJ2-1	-	TGCGCCAGCAGCTTGTTCTCTAGCAGTGATGAGCAGTTCTTC	CASSLFSSSDEQFF
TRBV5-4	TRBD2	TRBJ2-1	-	TGTGCCAGCAGCTTCAGCGGGGCCTCCTACAATGAGCAGTTCTTC	CASSFSGASYNEQFF
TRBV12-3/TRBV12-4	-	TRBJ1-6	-	TGTGCCAGCAGTCCCCCTCCGGGTCCCCTCCACTTT	CASSPPPGPLHF
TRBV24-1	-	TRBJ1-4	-	TGTGCCACCAGTGATTCAGGGGCGGGCGAAAAACTGTTTTTT	CATSDSGAGEKLFF
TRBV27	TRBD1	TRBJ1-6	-	TGTGCCAGCAGCCCCGCGACAGGGGGTTCCTATAATTCACCCCTCCACTTT	CASSPATGGSYNSPLHF
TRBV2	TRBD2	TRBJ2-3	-	TGTGCCAGCAGTGGGCGCGGGAGGGGGGATACGCAGTATTTT	CASSGRGRGDTQYF
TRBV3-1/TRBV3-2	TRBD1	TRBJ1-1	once	TGTGCCAGCAGCCAAGGAGGGTCGTTGGACAGGGGTCCTGAAGCTTTCTTT	CASSQGGSLDRGPEAFF
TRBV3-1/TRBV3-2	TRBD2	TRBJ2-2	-	TGTGCCAGCACGAGGCTAGCGGGAGCGGCCGGGGAGCTGTTTTTT	CASTRLAGAAGELFF
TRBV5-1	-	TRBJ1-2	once	TGCGCCAGCAGCTTGGAGGGCCAGGGAAGAGGCTACACCTTC	CASSLEGQGRGYTF
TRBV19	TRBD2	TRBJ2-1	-	TGTGCCAGTAGCCTCGGGACTAGCGGGTCCAATGAGCAGTTCTTC	CASSLGTSGSNEQFF
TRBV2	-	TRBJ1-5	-	TGTGCCAGCAGGGAGCGGGGCAAAAGGACCCAGCATTTT	CASRERGKRTQHF
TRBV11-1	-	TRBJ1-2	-	TGTGCCAGCAGCCTCGGAGAGGGTAGCTACACCTTC	CASSLGEGSYTF
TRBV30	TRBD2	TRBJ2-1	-	TGTGCCTGGAGTGCCTCGGGGGGGCGTAATGAGCAGTTCTTC	CAWSASGGRNEQFF
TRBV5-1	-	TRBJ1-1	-	TGCGCCAGCAGCTTGGTGACACCGAACACTGAAGCTTTCTTT	CASSLVTPNTEAFF
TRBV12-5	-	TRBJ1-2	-	TGTGCTAGTGGTTTGGTCGAGGACAGCTATGGCTACACCTTC	CASGLVEDSYGYTF
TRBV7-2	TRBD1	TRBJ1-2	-	TGTGCCAGCAGCTTAGCCCCGGGGACAGGCTATGGCTACACCTTC	CASSLAPGTGYGYTF
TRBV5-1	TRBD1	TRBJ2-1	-	TGCGCCAGCAGCTTGCAGACAGGGGGGGACAATGAGCAGTTCTTC	CASSLQTGGDNEQFF
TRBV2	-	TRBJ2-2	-	TGTGCCAGCAGTGATGACTGGACCGGGGAGCTGTTTTTT	CASSDDWTGELFF
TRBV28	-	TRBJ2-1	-	TGTGCCAGCAGTTTAGCGGCCCGGGGGGCAGGGAGGCGCAATGAGCAGTTCTTC	CASSLAARGAGRRNEQFF
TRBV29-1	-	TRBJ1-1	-	TGCAGCGTTGAACTCTTAGGGGTAGCTGAAGCTTTCTTT	CSVELLGVAEAFF
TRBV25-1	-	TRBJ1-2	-	TGTGCCAGCAGTGACAATAACTATGGCTACACCTTC	CASSDNNYGYTF
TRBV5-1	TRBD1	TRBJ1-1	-	TGCGCCAGCAGTTGGGACAGTGGGAACACTGAAGCTTTCTTT	CASSWDSGNTEAFF
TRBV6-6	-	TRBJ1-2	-	TGTGCCAGCAGCACCAGAGGGCGCGACTATGGCTACACCTTC	CASSTRGRDYGYTF
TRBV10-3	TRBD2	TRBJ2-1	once	TGTGCCATCAAGGGCGGGGGAGGTGAGCAGTTCTTC	CAIKGGGGEQFF
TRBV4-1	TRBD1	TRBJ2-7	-	TGCGCCAGCAGCGAAAGACAGGGTCCGGGCTACGAGCAGTACTTC	CASSERQGPGYEQYF
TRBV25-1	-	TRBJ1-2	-	TGTGCCAGCAGTGAATATCCCGACTATGGCTACACCTTC	CASSEYPDYGYTF
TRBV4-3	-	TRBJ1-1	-	TGCGCCAGCAGCCAAGACACGGGGTTACACACTGAAGCTTTCTTT	CASSQDTGLHTEAFF
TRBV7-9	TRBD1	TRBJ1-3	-	TGTGCCAGCAGCCCTCATACGTACGTCAACAGGGGATCTGGAAACACCATATATTTT	CASSPHTYVNRGSGNTIYF
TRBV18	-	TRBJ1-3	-	TGTGCCAGCTCACCGAACTTGGTTGGTGGAAACACCATATATTTT	CASSPNLVGGNTIYF
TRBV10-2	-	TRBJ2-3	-	TGCGCCAGCAGTGAGGCCCCGGGATATACGCAGTATTTT	CASSEAPGYTQYF
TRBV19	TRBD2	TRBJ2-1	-	TGTGCCAGTAGGGGTAGCGGGAGCTACTACAATGAGCAGTTCTTC	CASRGSGSYYNEQFF
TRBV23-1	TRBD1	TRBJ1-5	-	TGCGCCAGCAGTCAGCAGCCGAGGGACAGGGAAAATCAGCCCCAGCATTTT	CASSQQPRDRENQPQHF
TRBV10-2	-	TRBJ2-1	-	TGCGCCAGCGGGCGAGGGTGGGGGACATACAATGAGCAGTTCTTC	CASGRGWGTYNEQFF
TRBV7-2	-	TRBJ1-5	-	TGTGCCAGCAGCTTACGGGGTCTGAATAGCCAGCCCCAGCATTTT	CASSLRGLNSQPQHF
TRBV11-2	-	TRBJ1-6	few	TGTGCCAGCAGCTTAGATATTAATTCACCCCTCCACTTT	CASSLDINSPLHF
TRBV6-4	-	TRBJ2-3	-	TGTGCCAGCAGTGACTCCTACACAGATACGCAGTATTTT	CASSDSYTDTQYF
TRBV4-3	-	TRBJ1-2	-	TGCGCCAGCAGCCCTCATCAACAGGGCAACTATGGCTACACCTTC	CASSPHQQGNYGYTF
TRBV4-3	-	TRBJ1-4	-	TGCGCCAGCAGCCTCCGGGGGGTTGAAAAACTGTTTTTT	CASSLRGVEKLFF
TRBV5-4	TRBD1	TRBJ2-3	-	TGTGCCAGCAGCTTGGAGGGACAGGGAACAGATACGCAGTATTTT	CASSLEGQGTDTQYF
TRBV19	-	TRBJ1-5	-	TGTGCCAGTAGTAGCCTGACAGTTAAGCTCCAGCATTTT	CASSSLTVKLQHF
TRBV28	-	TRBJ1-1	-	TGTGCCAGCAGTATCCAGAACACTGAAGCTTTCTTT	CASSIQNTEAFF
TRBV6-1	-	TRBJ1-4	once	TGTGCCAGCAGTGAGCCCGGGGAAGGCAATGAAAAACTGTTTTTT	CASSEPGEGNEKLFF
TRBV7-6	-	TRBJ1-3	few	TGTGCCAGCAGCTCCCAGGTCGGCGCCGGAAACACCATATATTTT	CASSSQVGAGNTIYF